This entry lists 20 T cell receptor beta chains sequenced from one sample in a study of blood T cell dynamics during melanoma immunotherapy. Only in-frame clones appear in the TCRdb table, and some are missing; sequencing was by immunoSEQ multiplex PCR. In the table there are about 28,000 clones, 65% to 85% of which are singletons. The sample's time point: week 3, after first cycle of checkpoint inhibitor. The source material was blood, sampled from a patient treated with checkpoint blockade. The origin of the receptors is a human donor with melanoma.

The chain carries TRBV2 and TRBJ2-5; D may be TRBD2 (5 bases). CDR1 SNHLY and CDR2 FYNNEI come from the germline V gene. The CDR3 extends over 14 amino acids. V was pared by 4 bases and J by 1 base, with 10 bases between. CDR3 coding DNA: TGTGCCAGCAGTGTGAAGAGGGCCCAAGAGACCCAGTACTTC. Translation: CASSVKRAQETQYF.

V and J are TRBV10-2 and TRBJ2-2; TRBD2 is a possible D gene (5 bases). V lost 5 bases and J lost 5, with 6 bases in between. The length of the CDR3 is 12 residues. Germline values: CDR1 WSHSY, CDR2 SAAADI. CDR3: CASSPGTGELFF. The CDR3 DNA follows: TGCGCCAGCAGTCCGGGGACCGGGGAGCTGTTTTTT.

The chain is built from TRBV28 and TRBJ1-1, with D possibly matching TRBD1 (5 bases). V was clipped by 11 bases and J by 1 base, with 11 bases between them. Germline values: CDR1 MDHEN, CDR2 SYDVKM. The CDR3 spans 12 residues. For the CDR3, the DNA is TGTGCCGGGGGGGGACGGAACACTGAAGCTTTCTTT. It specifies CAGGGRNTEAFF.

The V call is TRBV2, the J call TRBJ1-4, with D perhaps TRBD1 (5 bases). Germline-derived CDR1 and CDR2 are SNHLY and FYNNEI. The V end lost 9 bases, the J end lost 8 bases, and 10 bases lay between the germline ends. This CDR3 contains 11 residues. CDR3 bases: TGTGCCAGAGGGGTGGGCGAAAAACTGTTTTTT. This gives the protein CARGVGEKLFF.

In DNA, the CDR3 is TGCGCCAGCAGGGCAGGGGATGGGAACACTGAAGCTTTCTTT. This translates into CASRAGDGNTEAFF. V gene TRBV5-1 combines with J gene TRBJ1-1, with D possibly being TRBD1 (6 bases). The CDR3 runs to 14 residues. Looked up from germline, CDR1 is SGHRS and CDR2 is YFSETQ. V was trimmed by 5 bases and J by 1 base, leaving 12 bases between them.

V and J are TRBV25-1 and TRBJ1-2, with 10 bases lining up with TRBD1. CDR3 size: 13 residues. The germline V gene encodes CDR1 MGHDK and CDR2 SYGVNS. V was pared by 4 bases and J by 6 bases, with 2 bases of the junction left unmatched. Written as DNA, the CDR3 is TGTGCCAGCAGTGTAGGGACAGGGGATGGCTACACCTTC. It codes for CASSVGTGDGYTF.

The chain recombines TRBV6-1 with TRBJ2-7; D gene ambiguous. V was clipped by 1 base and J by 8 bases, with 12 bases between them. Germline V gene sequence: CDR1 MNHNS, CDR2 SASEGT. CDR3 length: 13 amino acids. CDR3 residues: CASSEDGTPKQYF. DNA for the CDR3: TGTGCCAGCAGTGAAGATGGAACTCCTAAGCAGTACTTC.

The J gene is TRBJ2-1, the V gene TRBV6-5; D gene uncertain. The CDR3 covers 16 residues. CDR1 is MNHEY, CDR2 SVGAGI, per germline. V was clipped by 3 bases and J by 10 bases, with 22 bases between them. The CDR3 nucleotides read TGTGCCAGCAGTTATAATGGAGCGTTTGGAGACTGGGAGCAGTTCTTC. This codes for CASSYNGAFGDWEQFF.

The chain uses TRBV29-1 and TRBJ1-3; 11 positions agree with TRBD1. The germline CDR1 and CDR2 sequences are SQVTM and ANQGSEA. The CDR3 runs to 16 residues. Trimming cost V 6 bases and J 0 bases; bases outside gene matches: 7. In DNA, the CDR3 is TGCAGCGTGGGGACAGGGGGGAAAAGCTCTGGAAACACCATATATTTT. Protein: CSVGTGGKSSGNTIYF.

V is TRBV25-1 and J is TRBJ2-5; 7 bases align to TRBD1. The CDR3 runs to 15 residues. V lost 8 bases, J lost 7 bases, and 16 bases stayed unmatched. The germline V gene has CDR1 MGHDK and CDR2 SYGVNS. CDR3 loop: CASGHPGQTDGTQYF. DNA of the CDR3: TGTGCCAGCGGACATCCGGGACAGACTGATGGGACCCAGTACTTC. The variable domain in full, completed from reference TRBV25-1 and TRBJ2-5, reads EADIYQTPRYLVIGTGKKITLECSQTMGHDKMYWYQQDPGMELHLIHYSYGVNSTEKGDLSSESTVSRIRTEHFPLTLESARPSHTSQYLCASGHPGQTDGTQYFGPGTRLLVL.

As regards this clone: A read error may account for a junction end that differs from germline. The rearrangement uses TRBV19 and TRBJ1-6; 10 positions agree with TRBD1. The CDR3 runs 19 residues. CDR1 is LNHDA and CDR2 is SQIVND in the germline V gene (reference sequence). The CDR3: CASSTSGQGIFSDNSPLHF. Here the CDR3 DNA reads TGTGCCAGTAGTACGTCGGGACAGGGGATCTTCTCCGATAATTCACCCCTCCACTTT.

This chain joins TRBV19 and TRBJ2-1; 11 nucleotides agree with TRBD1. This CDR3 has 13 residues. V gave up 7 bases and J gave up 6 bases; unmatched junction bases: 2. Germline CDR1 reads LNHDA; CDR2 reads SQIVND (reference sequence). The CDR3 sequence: CASTGTGGNEQFF. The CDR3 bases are TGTGCCAGTACCGGGACAGGGGGCAATGAGCAGTTCTTC. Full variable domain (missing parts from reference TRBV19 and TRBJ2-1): DGGITQSPKYLFRKEGQNVTLSCEQNLNHDAMYWYRQDPGQGLRLIYYSQIVNDFQKGDIAEGYSVSREKKESFPLTVTSAQKNPTAFYLCASTGTGGNEQFFGPGTRLTVL.

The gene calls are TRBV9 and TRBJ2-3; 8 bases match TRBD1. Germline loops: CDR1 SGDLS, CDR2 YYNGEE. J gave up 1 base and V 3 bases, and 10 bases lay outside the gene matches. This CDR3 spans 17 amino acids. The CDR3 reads CASSATFSGGGTDTQYF. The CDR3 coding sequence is TGTGCCAGCAGCGCGACCTTTTCAGGGGGCGGCACAGATACGCAGTATTTT. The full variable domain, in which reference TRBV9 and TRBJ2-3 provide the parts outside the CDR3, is DSGVTQTPKHLITATGQRVTLRCSPRSGDLSVYWYQQSLDQGLQFLIQYYNGEERAKGNILERFSAQQFPDLHSELNLSSLELGDSALYFCASSATFSGGGTDTQYFGPGTRLTVL.

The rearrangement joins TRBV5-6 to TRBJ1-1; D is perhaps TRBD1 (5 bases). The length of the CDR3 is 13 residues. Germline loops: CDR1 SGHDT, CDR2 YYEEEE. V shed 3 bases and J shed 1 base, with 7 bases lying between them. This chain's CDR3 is CASSWGRNTEAFF. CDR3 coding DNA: TGTGCCAGCAGCTGGGGGAGGAACACTGAAGCTTTCTTT.

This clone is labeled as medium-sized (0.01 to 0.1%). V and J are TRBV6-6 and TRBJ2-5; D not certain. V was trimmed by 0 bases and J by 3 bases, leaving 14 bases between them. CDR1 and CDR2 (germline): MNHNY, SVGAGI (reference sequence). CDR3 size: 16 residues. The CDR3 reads CASSYSWGVAEETQYF. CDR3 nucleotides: TGTGCCAGCAGTTACTCGTGGGGTGTCGCGGAAGAGACCCAGTACTTC.

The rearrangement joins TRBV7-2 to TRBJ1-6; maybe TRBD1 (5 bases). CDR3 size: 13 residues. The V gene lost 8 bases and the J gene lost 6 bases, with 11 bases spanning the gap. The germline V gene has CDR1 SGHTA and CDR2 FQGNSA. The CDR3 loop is CASFAGSNSPLHF. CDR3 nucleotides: TGTGCCAGCTTCGCAGGGAGTAATTCACCCCTCCACTTT.

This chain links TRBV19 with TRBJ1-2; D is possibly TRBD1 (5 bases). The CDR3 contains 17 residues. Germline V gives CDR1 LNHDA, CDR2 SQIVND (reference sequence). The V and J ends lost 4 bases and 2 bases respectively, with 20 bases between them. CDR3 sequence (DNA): TGTGCCAGTAGTACCTCCCTCCGACAGTTCCAGAACTATGGCTACACCTTC. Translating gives CASSTSLRQFQNYGYTF.

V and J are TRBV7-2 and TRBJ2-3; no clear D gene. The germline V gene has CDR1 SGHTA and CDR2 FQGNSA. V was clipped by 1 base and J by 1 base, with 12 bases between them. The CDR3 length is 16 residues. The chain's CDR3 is CASSLGPRAGTDTQYF. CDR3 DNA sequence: TGTGCCAGCAGCTTAGGCCCCCGGGCGGGCACAGATACGCAGTATTTT.

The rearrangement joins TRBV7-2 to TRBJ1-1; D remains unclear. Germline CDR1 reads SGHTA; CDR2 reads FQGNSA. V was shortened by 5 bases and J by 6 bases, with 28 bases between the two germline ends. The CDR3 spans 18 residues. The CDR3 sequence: CASSPSLGNLAWSAEAFF. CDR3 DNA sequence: TGTGCCAGCAGCCCCTCCTTAGGGAATCTGGCTTGGAGCGCTGAAGCTTTCTTT.

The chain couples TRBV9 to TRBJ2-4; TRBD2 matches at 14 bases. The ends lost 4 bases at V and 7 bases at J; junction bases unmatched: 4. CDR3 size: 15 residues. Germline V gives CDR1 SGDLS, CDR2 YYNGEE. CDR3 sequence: CASSIGTSGSNIQYF. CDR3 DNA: TGTGCCAGCAGCATAGGGACTAGCGGGAGCAACATTCAGTACTTC.